This TCR beta chain was found in a study of blood T cell repertoires in COVID-19. Background on the study: Specimens from acute and convalescent COVID-19 originated in the United States, Italy and Spain. T cells, B-cell-depleted T cells, or PBMCs provided the cDNA or gDNA that served as material.

CDR1 and CDR2 from the germline V gene are SNHLY and FYNNEI. Trimming removed 2 bases from V and 0 bases from J; junction bases left unmatched: 4. The CDR3 consists of 17 residues. In the original workflow: Estimation of nucleated cell counts was performed using reference gene primer amplification. Sequenced by immunoSEQ multiplex PCR; TCRdb stores in-frame clones only, minus some. The V and J calls and clone size are taken from that table; D and trimming were inferred from the DNA. In the table there are about 340,000 clones, 80% to 90% of which are singletons. The sample was peripheral blood. The genes are TRBV2 and TRBJ2-2, with TRBD2 matching over 9 bases. This clonotype originated in a man aged 30 to 45 with active or convalescent COVID-19. The CDR3 nucleotides read TGTGCCAGCAGTGAATGGGGACTAGCAGCGAACACCGGGGAGCTGTTTTTT. Translating it yields CASSEWGLAANTGELFF. Complete variable domain (other parts from reference TRBV2 and TRBJ2-2): EPEVTQTPSHQVTQMGQEVILRCVPISNHLYFYWYRQILGQKVEFLVSFYNNEISEKSEIFDDQFSVERPDGSNFTLKIRSTKLEDSAMYFCASSEWGLAANTGELFFGEGSRLTVL.